This T cell receptor (beta chain) originates from a study of control samples from healthy donors and cancer patients. Produced via immunoSEQ multiplex PCR; TCRdb's table is partial and in-frame only. The sample holds tens of thousands of clones, approximately 91% seen once. Sample: blood. The TCR was taken from a middle-aged man in good health.

In DNA, the CDR3 is TGTGCCAGCAGCTTATTGCGGGAAGGCTATGGCTACACCTTC. It is translated as CASSLLREGYGYTF. The chain combines TRBV11-2 with TRBJ1-2; the D is unclear. The CDR3 spans 14 residues. V lost 2 bases to trimming and J lost 4 bases, with 11 bases between them. CDR1 SGHAT and CDR2 FQNNGV come from the germline V gene.